This T cell receptor (beta chain) was retrieved from a study of CD8+CD57+ T cells in acquired aplastic anemia. Germline-derived CDR1 and CDR2 are DFQATT and SNEGSKA (reference sequence). The CDR3 extends over 14 amino acids. J lost 7 bases, V lost 6 bases, and 8 bases had no gene match. To note about this clonotype: The antigen is not known.

It was genomic DNA that served as the template for profiling TCR beta VDJ and CDR3. TCRdb called the reads again in MiXCR, with one record for every CDR3 protein. The sample includes 180,000 or so distinct CDR3 sequences, about 47% of them seen just once. Overall study findings and caveats: The CD8+ Simpson's diversity of patients and controls was not significantly different. Patients and controls turned out to have around 29 CD8+ CDR3 sequences in common.

The receptor comes from a human donor in good health. The sequenced sample was sorted CD4+, CD8+, or CD8+CD57+ T cells (not recorded which) from PBMCs. The chain is built from TRBV20-1 and TRBJ1-6, with TRBD1 matching 8 bases. The CDR3 DNA follows: TGCAGTGCCCCACAGGGGGATAGGAATTCACCCCTCCACTTT. It yields the protein CSAPQGDRNSPLHF.